Presented here are 18 T cell receptor beta chains from one specimen sequenced in a study of T cell responses to AZD1222 COVID-19 vaccine (TCRdb year 2021). The sample's time point label is to be understood as: baseline before first vaccination. Read against the paper, the sample's treatment or condition label means: meningococcal conjugate vaccine given as trial control. The method behind the library was the immunoSEQ multiplex PCR assay. Held by TCRdb, this immuneACCESS table contains in-frame sequences only and omits some clones. Under half of the omission traces to an unresolved V gene where checked; the cause of the rest is unknown. This sample is represented by around 150,000 clones; roughly 88% of them were singletons. The ten most abundant clones make up 3% to 3.5% of the sample. Specimen: peripheral blood, collected on day 0 of MenACWY control vaccination. Receptor source: an adult in good health.

The chain uses TRBV2 and TRBJ2-7; 7 bases are a match to TRBD2. The CDR3 runs 12 residues. Germline CDR1 and CDR2: SNHLY and FYNNEI. The ends lost 6 bases at V and 5 bases at J; junction bases unmatched: 4. The CDR3 bases are TGTGCCAGCAGGGGGGAGGGCGACGAGCAGTACTTC. Its protein is CASRGEGDEQYF.

The rearrangement links TRBV4-1 to TRBJ2-4, with 9 bases lining up with TRBD2. The CDR3 extends over 18 amino acids. V lost 0 bases and J lost 3; bases outside the gene matches: 9. The germline V gene encodes CDR1 MGHRA and CDR2 YSYEKL. CDR3: CASSQERGAGGLKNIQYF. Written as DNA, the CDR3 is TGCGCCAGCAGCCAAGAAAGGGGAGCGGGGGGCCTCAAAAACATTCAGTACTTC.

This chain connects TRBV6-5 to TRBJ2-2, with a weak D call TRBD2 (5 bases). From germline, CDR1 is MNHEY and CDR2 SVGAGI. Deletions cut 7 bases from V and 4 bases from J, with 7 bases between. The CDR3 loop spans 12 amino acids. CDR3 protein: CASIGGTGELFF. In nucleotides, the CDR3 is TGTGCCAGCATAGGAGGCACCGGGGAGCTGTTTTTT.

The chain links TRBV4-1 to TRBJ2-7, with TRBD1 identical over 7 bases. The CDR3 length is 15 residues. Germline V gives CDR1 MGHRA, CDR2 YSYEKL. Trimming took 6 bases from V and 0 from J; bases not matched to a gene: 8. The chain's CDR3 is CASRRDRASSYEQYF. CDR3 nucleotides: TGCGCCAGCAGACGCGACAGGGCAAGCTCCTACGAGCAGTACTTC.

V gene TRBV6-1 combines with J gene TRBJ1-4; D call uncertain. The CDR3 length is 12 residues. Germline-derived CDR1 and CDR2 are MNHNS and SASEGT. Trimming took 1 base from V and 8 from J, leaving 5 bases between them. CDR3 sequence (DNA): TGTGCCAGCAGTGAAGGTGGGGAAAAACTGTTTTTT. Residues: CASSEGGEKLFF.

The J gene is TRBJ1-6, the V gene TRBV7-9, with D perhaps matching TRBD1 (5 bases). Germline loops: CDR1 SEHNR, CDR2 FQNEAQ (reference sequence). The V and J ends lost 4 bases and 10 bases respectively, with 17 bases between them. The CDR3 is 15 residues long. The CDR3: CASSWVGGGGSPLHF. DNA for the CDR3: TGTGCCAGCAGCTGGGTTGGGGGAGGAGGCTCACCCCTCCACTTT. The entire variable domain, with the rest obtained from reference TRBV7-9 and TRBJ1-6, is as follows: DTGVSQNPRHKITKRGQNVTFRCDPISEHNRLYWYRQTLGQGPEFLTYFQNEAQLEKSRLLSDRFSAERPKGSFSTLEIQRTEQGDSAMYLCASSWVGGGGSPLHFGNGTRLTVT.

This chain connects TRBV3-1 (or the pseudogene TRBV3-2) to TRBJ1-2, with 8 bases matching TRBD1. V shed 4 bases, J shed 2 bases, and the junction held 9 bases outside the gene matches. CDR3 length equals 16 residues. Germline V gives CDR1 LGHDT, CDR2 YNNKEL (reference sequence). CDR3 loop: CASSPLDRGSNYGYTF. In DNA, the CDR3 is TGTGCCAGCAGCCCCCTCGACAGGGGTTCCAACTATGGCTACACCTTC.

The chain employs TRBV20-1 and TRBJ2-2; D perhaps matches TRBD1 (5 bases). Germline lookup yields CDR1 DFQATT and CDR2 SNEGSKA (reference sequence). This CDR3 region has 16 residues. V lost 3 bases, J lost 4 bases, and 18 bases lay in between. The CDR3 nucleotides are TGCAGTGCTAGTAGGACACCTCGGGCAGGCACCGGGGAGCTGTTTTTT. This codes for CSASRTPRAGTGELFF.

The V call is TRBV18, the J call TRBJ1-1; D call uncertain. Germline V gene lookup returns CDR1 KGHSH and CDR2 LQKENI. V lost 1 base, J lost 1 base, and 19 bases lay in between. The CDR3 is 18 residues long. The CDR3 here is CASSPQFVVRAANTEAFF. CDR3 sequence (DNA): TGTGCCAGCTCACCACAGTTCGTTGTCCGGGCGGCGAACACTGAAGCTTTCTTT.

The rearrangement joins TRBV7-2 to TRBJ2-1; 8 nucleotides agree with TRBD2. CDR1 is SGHTA, CDR2 FQGNSA, per germline. With 4 bases clipped from V and 9 bases from J, the junction kept 8 bases outside the gene matches. CDR3 length: 14 amino acids. The CDR3 sequence: CASSYGGARPEQFF. CDR3 coding DNA: TGTGCCAGCAGCTACGGGGGGGCCCGCCCTGAGCAGTTCTTC.

The V gene is TRBV28, the J gene TRBJ1-6; D is possibly TRBD1 (5 bases). V dropped 8 bases and J dropped 0 bases, with 11 bases sitting between them. The CDR3 is 15 amino acids. Germline CDR1 and CDR2: MDHEN and SYDVKM. CDR3 loop: CASGDGSSYNSPLHF. The CDR3 DNA reads as TGTGCCAGCGGGGACGGCAGCTCCTATAATTCACCCCTCCACTTT.

This rearrangement joins TRBV6-5 to TRBJ1-1, with unresolved D. Trimming left V 6 bases short and J 0 bases short, with 14 bases between. Looked up from germline, CDR1 is MNHEY and CDR2 is SVGAGI. The CDR3 runs to 15 residues. The CDR3 loop reads CASRYRMGVNTEAFF. The CDR3 region has the DNA TGTGCCAGCAGATACAGAATGGGCGTGAACACTGAAGCTTTCTTT.

The chain is built from TRBV27 and TRBJ2-1; 10 bases are shared with TRBD2. J was trimmed by 3 bases and V by 4 bases; bases with no gene match: 6. The CDR3 is made up of 16 amino acids. The germline gives CDR1 MNHEY, CDR2 SMNVEV (reference sequence). Here the CDR3 DNA reads TGTGCCAGCAGTTCCGACCCTAGCGGGGGCTACAATGAGCAGTTCTTC. It encodes CASSSDPSGGYNEQFF.

V usage is TRBV10-3 and J usage is TRBJ1-6; 7 bases map to TRBD1. The CDR3 is 15 residues long. V was clipped by 2 bases and J by 6 bases; unmatched bases: 4. In germline, CDR1 is ENHRY, CDR2 SYGVKD. The chain's CDR3 is CAISERDSSNSPLHF. For the CDR3, the DNA is TGTGCCATCAGTGAGCGGGACAGTTCTAATTCACCCCTCCACTTT.

The V call is TRBV6-1, the J call TRBJ1-2; D is possibly TRBD1 (5 bases). The ends were cut back, 3 bases at V and 4 bases at J, with 9 bases in the middle. Germline V gene sequence: CDR1 MNHNS, CDR2 SASEGT. CDR3 length: 13 amino acids. The CDR3 region has the DNA TGTGCCAGCAGTGACCCTAGGGGCTATGGCTACACCTTC. Translated, it gives CASSDPRGYGYTF.

CDR3 nucleotides: TGTGCCATCAGTGAGGGACAGGGTTTAAGGGGCGACCTTTACGAGCAGTACTTC. As protein: CAISEGQGLRGDLYEQYF. The chain joins TRBV10-3 to TRBJ2-7; TRBD1 agrees at 8 bases. This CDR3 region has 18 residues. Germline V CDR1 and CDR2: ENHRY, SYGVKD. Losses at the gene ends were 2 bases for V and 4 bases for J; bases not matched to a gene: 16.

The J gene is TRBJ1-1, the V gene TRBV7-9; unclear D gene. The V gene lost 0 bases and the J gene lost 6 bases, with 8 bases spanning the gap. The CDR3 is made up of 13 amino acids. Germline V gives CDR1 SEHNR, CDR2 FQNEAQ (reference sequence). CDR3 residues: CASSLAVGAEAFF. The CDR3 DNA reads TGTGCCAGCAGCTTAGCCGTGGGTGCTGAAGCTTTCTTT.

This clone was seen a few times. J is TRBJ1-1 and V is TRBV9, with a weak D call TRBD1 (6 bases). The CDR3 runs 16 residues. With 1 base removed from V and 0 bases from J, the gap between germline ends came to 13 bases. CDR1 is SGDLS and CDR2 is YYNGEE in the germline V gene. The chain's CDR3 is CASSVSGARLNTEAFF. CDR3 nucleotides: TGTGCCAGCAGCGTATCAGGGGCCAGGTTGAACACTGAAGCTTTCTTT.